This T cell receptor (beta chain) comes out of a study of T cells in Graves' hyperthyroidism and ophthalmopathy. Ophthalmopathy patients had moderate-to-severe active disease, CAS ≥3, NOSPECS ≥4, and disease duration under 3 months. The PBMCs were sourced from fresh peripheral blood (about 9.6 ml). The CDR3 regions of TCR beta were amplified from RNA transcripts. HTBI primers were used for first-round RT-PCR of the TCR CDR3. TCRdb fed the multiplex PCR reads into MiXCR, producing one record per CDR3 protein. Of under 400,000 distinct CDR3 sequences in the sample, 15% were seen once. This CDR3 is 14 amino acids long. Germline assignment: CDR1 MNHNS and CDR2 SASEGT. The V and J ends lost 1 base and 3 bases respectively, with 10 bases between them. Ten or more counts support this clonotype.

The sequence derives from a woman aged 55-69 years with Graves' ophthalmopathy. The sequenced sample was blood. The V and J genes are TRBV6-1 and TRBJ2-7; tentatively, D is TRBD2 (5 bases). The CDR3 loop is CASSEEGGYYEQYF. The CDR3 DNA reads as TGTGCCAGCAGTGAAGAAGGAGGTTACTACGAGCAGTACTTC.